The clone carrying this T cell receptor beta chain was detected only a few times. Antigen specificity is unknown. CDR3 length: 15 amino acids. Germline V gene sequence: CDR1 SGHTA, CDR2 FQGNSA. The trim removed 0 bases at V and 5 bases at J, leaving 6 bases unmatched. Per sample, extraction of total RNA gave at least 5 micrograms in every case. With a J-beta primer mix and a sample-barcoded 5' primer, a second PCR ran 7 to 11 cycles. Using its own MiXCR run on the 5' RACE reads, TCRdb lists one record per CDR3 protein. The sample has under 2 million distinct CDR3 sequences; about 31% are singletons. This sample stems from a study of blood T cells in healthy people across ages. About the research overall: Template-switching capture recovered about one barcoded beta molecule per two T cells.

Overall study results and limits: Strong correlation linked observed beta diversity and percent naive T cells.

Sequencing was performed on blood. This clonotype originated in a young woman in good health. The V gene is TRBV7-2, the J gene TRBJ1-1, with TRBD1 matching over 7 bases. For the CDR3, the DNA is TGTGCCAGCAGCTTAGCCCCACAGGGGAAAACTGAAGCTTTCTTT. It is translated as CASSLAPQGKTEAFF.